Presented here are 5 T cell receptor beta chains from one specimen sequenced in a study of radiotherapy plus CTLA-4 blockade in lung cancer. The repertoire was sequenced with immunoSEQ multiplex PCR; TCRdb's copy has only in-frame clones and lacks some. The table lists about 49,000 clones, approximately 85% of them singletons. The starting material was peripheral blood, obtained from a patient treated with radiotherapy plus ipilimumab. These receptors came from a human donor with non-small cell lung cancer whose response to radiotherapy plus ipilimumab could not be evaluated.

V usage is TRBV7-2 and J usage is TRBJ1-5, with unresolved D. There are 15 residues in the CDR3. V was clipped by 5 bases and J by 7 bases, with 18 bases between them. Germline V gene data show CDR1 as SGHTA and CDR2 as FQGNSA. The CDR3 DNA reads as TGTGCCAGCAGCCACGATGAGGCGGGCCGGCAGCCCCAGCATTTT. As protein: CASSHDEAGRQPQHF.

The gene calls are TRBV6-5 and TRBJ2-5, with 11 nucleotides matching TRBD1. CDR3 length equals 15 residues. Germline loops: CDR1 MNHEY, CDR2 SVGAGI. J lost 5 bases, V lost 6 bases, and 8 bases had no gene match. The CDR3 sequence: CASSTPGQGDETQYF. CDR3 nucleotides: TGTGCCAGCAGCACTCCGGGACAGGGGGATGAGACCCAGTACTTC.

The genes are TRBV14 and TRBJ1-5; D gene ambiguous. The CDR3 is 14 residues long. Germline V gene sequence: CDR1 SGHDN, CDR2 FVKESK. Trimming stripped 4 bases from V and 6 bases from J, with 13 bases between. In DNA, the CDR3 is TGTGCCAGCAGCCCGTCGGGGATTGCTCAGCCCCAGCATTTT. Protein: CASSPSGIAQPQHF.

The chain combines TRBV19 with TRBJ1-4; 7 nucleotides align to TRBD1. Germline loops: CDR1 LNHDA, CDR2 SQIVND (reference sequence). V was clipped by 4 bases and J by 6 bases; unmatched bases: 11. This CDR3 has 16 residues. CDR3 nucleotides: TGTGCCAGTAGTACTTCAGCAGGGGGTGGAGATGAAAAACTGTTTTTT. Protein sequence: CASSTSAGGGDEKLFF.

V and J are TRBV28 and TRBJ2-5; 14 bases fit TRBD2. CDR1 and CDR2 from the germline V gene are MDHEN and SYDVKM. The V and J ends lost 5 bases and 5 bases, in that order; junction bases with no gene match: 4. The CDR3 length is 15 residues. The CDR3 nucleotides read TGTGCCAGCAGTCCAAGACTAGCGGGAGGGGAGACCCAGTACTTC. Protein product: CASSPRLAGGETQYF.